A selection of T cell receptor beta chains follows, all from one sample in a study of cytomegalovirus exposure and HLA in healthy donors. TCRdb's copy holds only in-frame clones and misses some; the assay was immunoSEQ multiplex PCR. Counted here are over 150,000 clones, about four fifths occurring once; the ten biggest clones make up roughly 13%. Material for sequencing was PBMCs. The receptors were sampled from a woman in her 50s in good health and CMV-seronegative. CDR3s include the opening cysteine and the closing phenylalanine or tryptophan. A D gene is named only where the DNA matches it firmly. The size of a clone is reported for some rows only, either as once, few or many, or as a class for expanded clones.

clone size	D gene	V gene	J gene	CDR3 protein	CDR3 DNA
-	-	TRBV10-3	TRBJ2-3	CAISISGDSTDTQYF	TGTGCCATCAGTATTAGCGGAGATAGCACAGATACGCAGTATTTT
-	-	TRBV7-3	TRBJ2-7	CASSLSWGDEQYF	TGTGCCAGCAGCTTAAGTTGGGGGGACGAGCAGTACTTC
-	-	TRBV2	TRBJ2-2	CASREGANTGELFF	TGTGCCAGCAGGGAGGGCGCGAACACCGGGGAGCTGTTTTTT
-	TRBD1	TRBV5-1	TRBJ2-1	CASSSDRGDINEQFF	TGCGCCAGCAGCTCTGACAGGGGTGATATCAATGAGCAGTTCTTC
-	-	TRBV9	TRBJ1-2	CASSVGGGGIGGYTF	TGTGCCAGCAGCGTGGGCGGGGGAGGGATTGGAGGCTACACCTTC
once	TRBD1	TRBV7-9	TRBJ1-2	CASSPPGQDFYGYTF	TGTGCCAGCAGTCCGCCGGGACAGGACTTCTATGGCTACACCTTC
once	-	TRBV19	TRBJ1-3	CASIAGGNTIYF	TGTGCCAGTATCGCCGGGGGGAACACCATATATTTT
-	TRBD1	TRBV27	TRBJ2-1	CASSQRDSSHPFF	TGTGCCAGCAGTCAACGGGACAGCTCTCATCCGTTCTTC
-	TRBD2	TRBV7-6	TRBJ2-7	CASSRGLADYEQYF	TGTGCCAGCAGCAGGGGACTAGCGGACTACGAGCAGTACTTC
-	-	TRBV20-1	TRBJ1-1	CSTHMNTEAFF	TGCAGTACCCACATGAACACTGAAGCTTTCTTT
-	-	TRBV5-4	TRBJ1-2	CASSLSGKASGYTF	TGTGCCAGCAGCTTGTCCGGGAAAGCCTCTGGCTACACCTTC
-	-	TRBV28	TRBJ2-7	CASSPNRKSSYEQYF	TGTGCCAGCAGCCCGAACAGAAAGAGCTCCTACGAGCAGTACTTC
-	-	TRBV6-5	TRBJ1-4	CASSPVFATNEKLFF	TGTGCCAGCAGCCCTGTGTTTGCAACTAATGAAAAACTGTTTTTT
-	-	TRBV5-6	TRBJ1-2	CASSLFGSGGNGYTF	TGTGCCAGCAGCTTGTTCGGGTCGGGGGGAAATGGCTACACCTTC
few	-	TRBV14	TRBJ1-1	CASSRLATEAFF	TGTGCCAGCAGCCGTTTGGCCACTGAAGCTTTCTTT
once	-	TRBV15	TRBJ2-2	CATSPGRAGELFF	TGTGCCACCAGCCCTGGCCGGGCCGGGGAGCTGTTTTTT
-	-	TRBV10-2	TRBJ2-5	CASSESGVQETQYF	TGCGCCAGCAGTGAGTCCGGGGTACAAGAGACCCAGTACTTC
-	TRBD1	TRBV7-8	TRBJ2-5	CACIGTGYRETQYF	TGTGCCTGCATAGGGACAGGGTACCGAGAGACCCAGTACTTC
-	-	TRBV29-1	TRBJ2-3	CSVRPLENTQYF	TGCAGCGTTAGGCCCCTAGAGAATACGCAGTATTTT
-	TRBD2	TRBV25-1	TRBJ2-5	CASSEFTGGGHGTQYF	TGTGCCAGCAGTGAATTTACGGGGGGGGGCCATGGGACCCAGTACTTC
-	-	TRBV14	TRBJ1-1	CASSPTIAGTEAFF	TGTGCCAGCAGCCCAACGATTGCAGGGACTGAAGCTTTCTTT
-	TRBD1	TRBV28	TRBJ2-7	CASSSPGTGSYEQYF	TGTGCCAGCAGTTCCCCCGGGACAGGGTCCTACGAGCAGTACTTC
-	TRBD1	TRBV6-5	TRBJ2-7	CASSYSGTAVYEQYF	TGTGCCAGCAGTTACTCCGGGACAGCGGTCTACGAGCAGTACTTC
few	TRBD1	TRBV28	TRBJ1-5	CASSPTVIDRGEDQPQHF	TGTGCCAGCAGTCCTACCGTCATTGACAGGGGAGAGGATCAGCCCCAGCATTTT
-	-	TRBV7-2	TRBJ1-2	CASSSGVNYGYTF	TGTGCCAGCAGCTCAGGGGTCAACTATGGCTACACCTTC
-	TRBD2	TRBV19	TRBJ2-1	CASSPLAGGNEQFF	TGTGCCAGTAGTCCGTTAGCGGGGGGGAATGAGCAGTTCTTC
-	TRBD1	TRBV5-6	TRBJ1-5	CASSLTGENYQPQHF	TGTGCCAGCAGCTTGACAGGGGAAAATTATCAGCCCCAGCATTTT
-	TRBD2	TRBV6-5	TRBJ2-1	CASSYTGLAGGVEQFF	TGTGCCAGCAGTTACACCGGACTAGCGGGAGGGGTTGAGCAGTTCTTC
-	-	TRBV7-9	TRBJ1-1	CSSSLVGQGNANTEAFF	TGTTCCAGCAGCTTAGTGGGGCAGGGGAATGCCAACACTGAAGCTTTCTTT
-	-	TRBV7-9	TRBJ1-6	CASSPTGNVNSPLHF	TGTGCCAGCAGCCCCACAGGGAATGTGAATTCACCCCTCCACTTT
-	TRBD1	TRBV2	TRBJ2-1	CASRDRVPYNEQFF	TGTGCCAGCAGGGACAGGGTTCCCTACAATGAGCAGTTCTTC
-	-	TRBV5-4	TRBJ2-3	CASSLRSIGTDTQYF	TGTGCCAGCAGCTTAAGGAGTATCGGCACAGATACGCAGTATTTT
-	TRBD1	TRBV5-1	TRBJ2-1	CASSSGTGNNEQFF	TGCGCCAGCAGTTCCGGGACAGGGAACAATGAGCAGTTCTTC
-	-	TRBV7-8	TRBJ2-2	CASSLAPSGSGELFF	TGTGCCAGCAGCTTAGCCCCATCCGGGTCCGGGGAGCTGTTTTTT
few	-	TRBV14	TRBJ1-5	CASSQGGSQLQHF	TGTGCCAGCAGCCAAGGGGGCTCTCAGCTCCAGCATTTT
once	-	TRBV7-9	TRBJ2-5	CASSFPRGLREETQYF	TGTGCCAGCAGCTTTCCCAGGGGCCTAAGGGAGGAGACCCAGTACTTC
few	-	TRBV7-2	TRBJ1-4	CASSARTGRANEKLFF	TGTGCCAGCAGCGCCAGAACAGGAAGAGCCAATGAAAAACTGTTTTTT